This T cell receptor (beta chain) was sequenced during a study of beta chain features in type 1 diabetes. Sequencing targeted expressed TCRB transcripts, as all isolated RNA had been reverse transcribed. Method: immunoSEQ multiplex PCR; TCRdb's copy keeps in-frame clones and lacks some. The data hold a few hundred thousand clones, with around 13% observed a single time. Germline loops: CDR1 LGHNA, CDR2 YNFKEQ. V lost 3 bases to trimming and J lost 0 bases; unmatched junction nucleotides: 1. CDR3 length equals 15 residues. One heparinised blood draw, averaging roughly 0.11 L, came from each donor. CD45RO/CCR7/CD25/CD127/CD95/CD27 staining was used to isolate CD4+ naive, central memory, regulatory and stem cell-like memory cells by sorting. This clone was recorded a few times.

The source of this sequence is a man aged 18 to 30 in good health. The chain links TRBV4-2 to TRBJ2-5; 10 bases fit TRBD2. The sequenced sample consisted of naive CD4+ T cells from blood. CDR3 nucleotides: TGTGCCAGCAGCCAGCTAGCGGGGGACCAAGAGACCCAGTACTTC. This translates into CASSQLAGDQETQYF.